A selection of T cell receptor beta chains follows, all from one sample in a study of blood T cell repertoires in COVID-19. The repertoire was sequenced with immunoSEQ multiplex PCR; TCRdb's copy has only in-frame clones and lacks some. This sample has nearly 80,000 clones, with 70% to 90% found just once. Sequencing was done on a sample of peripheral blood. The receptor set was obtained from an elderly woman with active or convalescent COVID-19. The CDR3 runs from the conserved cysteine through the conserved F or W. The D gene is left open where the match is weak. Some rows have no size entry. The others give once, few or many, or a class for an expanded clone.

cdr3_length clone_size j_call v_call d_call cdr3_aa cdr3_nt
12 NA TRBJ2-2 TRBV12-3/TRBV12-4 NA CASSFPLGELFF TGTGCCAGCAGTTTTCCGTTGGGGGAGCTGTTTTTT
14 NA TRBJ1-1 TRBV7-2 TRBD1 CASSFTLGRQGGFF TGTGCCAGCAGCTTCACCCTAGGACGTCAGGGGGGTTTCTTT
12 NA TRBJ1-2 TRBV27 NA CASRTGSYGYTF TGTGCCAGCAGAACAGGGAGTTATGGCTACACCTTC
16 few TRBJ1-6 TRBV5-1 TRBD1 CASSPEGGRVLSPLHF TGCGCCAGCAGTCCTGAAGGGGGCCGAGTATTGTCACCCCTCCACTTT
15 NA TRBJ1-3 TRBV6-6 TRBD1 CASRGGPSSGNTIYF TGTGCCAGCAGAGGGGGCCCGAGCTCTGGAAACACCATATATTTT
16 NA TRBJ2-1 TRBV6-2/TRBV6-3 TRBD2 CASSPPGLGSVNEQFF TGTGCCAGCAGCCCACCGGGACTAGGCTCGGTCAATGAGCAGTTCTTC
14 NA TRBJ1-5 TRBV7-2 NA CASSYYRADQPQHF TGTGCCAGCAGCTACTACAGGGCCGATCAGCCCCAGCATTTT
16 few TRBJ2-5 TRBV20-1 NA CSASDSRVLFQETQYF TGCAGTGCTAGTGACTCGAGGGTCCTTTTCCAAGAGACCCAGTACTTC
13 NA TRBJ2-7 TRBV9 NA CASSPRLEREQYF TGTGCCAGCAGCCCACGACTAGAGCGCGAGCAGTACTTC
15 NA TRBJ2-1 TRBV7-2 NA CASKSDSGSYNEQFF TGTGCCAGCAAGTCTGATAGCGGTTCCTACAATGAGCAGTTCTTC
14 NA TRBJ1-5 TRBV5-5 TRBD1 CASSIGTGNQPQHF TGTGCCAGCAGCATCGGGACAGGGAATCAGCCCCAGCATTTT
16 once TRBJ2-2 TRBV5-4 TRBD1 CASSFGTGRGTGELFF TGTGCCAGCAGCTTCGGGACAGGGAGGGGGACCGGGGAGCTGTTTTTT
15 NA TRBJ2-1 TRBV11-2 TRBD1 CASSRRTGDWGEQFF TGTGCCAGCAGCCGCCGGACAGGGGATTGGGGTGAGCAGTTCTTC
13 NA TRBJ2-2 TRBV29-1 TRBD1 CSVARQGVGELFF TGCAGCGTTGCCCGACAGGGGGTTGGGGAGCTGTTTTTT
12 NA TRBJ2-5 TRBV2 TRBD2 CASSDLAGDQYF TGTGCCAGCAGTGATCTAGCGGGGGACCAGTACTTC
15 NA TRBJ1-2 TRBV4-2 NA CASSQEVGAIYGYTF TGTGCCAGCAGCCAAGAGGTGGGGGCAATCTATGGCTACACCTTC
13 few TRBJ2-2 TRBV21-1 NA CASSRLLAGELFF TGTGCCAGCAGCCGTCTACTCGCCGGGGAGCTGTTTTTT
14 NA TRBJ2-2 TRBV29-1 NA CSVKLRTNTGELFF TGCAGCGTTAAGCTAAGAACGAACACCGGGGAGCTGTTTTTT
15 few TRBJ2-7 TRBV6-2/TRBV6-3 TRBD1 CASSSNRGQVAEQYF TGTGCCAGCAGTTCAAACAGGGGTCAGGTGGCCGAGCAGTACTTC
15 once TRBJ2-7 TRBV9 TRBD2 CASSVDAGGTYEQYF TGTGCCAGCAGCGTAGATGCGGGAGGGACCTACGAGCAGTACTTC
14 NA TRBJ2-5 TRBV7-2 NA CASSTRRGAETQYF TGTGCCAGCAGCACCCGACGCGGGGCCGAGACCCAGTACTTC
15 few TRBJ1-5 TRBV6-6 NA CASSSNLVGPGPQHF TGTGCCAGCAGTTCTAACCTTGTGGGGCCGGGGCCCCAGCATTTT
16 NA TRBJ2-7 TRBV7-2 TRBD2 CASSLGRTSGSYEQYF TGTGCCAGCAGCTTAGGCCGGACTAGCGGTTCCTACGAGCAGTACTTC
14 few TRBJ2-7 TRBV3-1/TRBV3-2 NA CASSQLGGGYEQYF TGTGCCAGCAGCCAACTAGGGGGTGGCTACGAGCAGTACTTC
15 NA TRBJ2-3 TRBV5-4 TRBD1 CASTTPGQRTDTQYF TGTGCCAGCACTACCCCGGGACAGCGCACAGATACGCAGTATTTT
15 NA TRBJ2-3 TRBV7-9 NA CASSLLTRVGDTQYF TGTGCCAGCAGCTTACTGACCCGGGTGGGAGATACGCAGTATTTT
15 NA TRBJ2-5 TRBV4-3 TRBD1 CASSRGQGGGETQYF TGCGCCAGCAGCCGCGGACAGGGTGGGGGGGAGACCCAGTACTTC
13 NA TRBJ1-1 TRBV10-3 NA CAITTGGISEAFF TGTGCCATCACCACTGGGGGGATTAGTGAAGCTTTCTTT